A single sample is the source of the 20 T cell receptor beta chains below, sequenced in a study of Tregs in tolerant kidney transplant recipients. Some clones are missing from TCRdb's copy, which holds only in-frame ones; the method was immunoSEQ multiplex PCR. This table holds about 77,000 clones, 95% to 98% found once. This specimen consisted of CD4+ T cells from blood, obtained before the transplant. Receptors originate from a human donor who received a combined kidney and bone marrow transplant.

The chain has TRBV7-2 and TRBJ1-2; no clear D gene. V lost 1 base and J 3 bases, leaving 12 bases between the germline ends. CDR3 length equals 15 residues. The germline CDR1 and CDR2 sequences are SGHTA and FQGNSA. The CDR3 region has the DNA TGTGCCAGCAGCTTAGAAGCCATAGAACACTATGGCTACACCTTC. Translation gives CASSLEAIEHYGYTF.

As for this clone: The CDR3 end shows no conserved phenylalanine or tryptophan, and so a read error is likely. Because the CDR3's place on the DNA is in doubt, the DNA is left out and the CDR3 is given as listed by TCRdb. The chain uses TRBV29-1 and TRBJ2-6; TRBD2 reflects the table's D call only, with no check against the DNA. CDR1 SQVTM and CDR2 ANQGSEA come from the germline V gene. The CDR3 is 15 residues long, counting both termini. This CDR3 reads CSRLTPITFSKKFFT.

This chain joins TRBV9 and TRBJ2-7; 8 bases line up with TRBD1. V lost 0 bases and J lost 0; bases outside the gene matches: 8. Germline lookup yields CDR1 SGDLS and CDR2 YYNGEE. This CDR3 is built from 17 residues. CDR3 sequence: CASSVVTRQGSSYEQYF. In DNA, the CDR3 is TGTGCCAGCAGCGTAGTAACAAGACAGGGGAGCTCCTACGAGCAGTACTTC.

This clone was seen a single time. The J gene is TRBJ1-2, the V gene TRBV7-2; D unclear. The CDR3 is 15 amino acids. Germline V gene lookup returns CDR1 SGHTA and CDR2 FQGNSA. The V end was cut by 3 bases, the J end by 5 bases, with 16 bases between. CDR3 protein: CASSFRPPTVYGYTF. The CDR3 bases are TGTGCCAGCAGCTTCAGACCTCCTACAGTTTATGGCTACACCTTC.

This chain connects TRBV9 to TRBJ2-7, with 11 bases fitting TRBD2. The germline V gene encodes CDR1 SGDLS and CDR2 YYNGEE. The V segment lost 3 bases and the J segment 2 bases; nucleotides outside the gene matches: 7. The CDR3 runs to 16 residues. CDR3 sequence reads: CASSASTSGGPYEQYF. Written as DNA, the CDR3 is TGTGCCAGCAGCGCCTCAACTAGCGGGGGTCCCTACGAGCAGTACTTC.

The table lists this clone with a count of one. The chain joins TRBV19 to TRBJ1-2; weak D call: TRBD1 (5 bases). V gave up 5 bases and J gave up 2 bases, with 12 bases separating them. This CDR3 comprises 14 residues. The germline CDR1 and CDR2 sequences are LNHDA and SQIVND (reference sequence). The CDR3 here is CASSSRDGNYGYTF. CDR3 DNA sequence: TGTGCCAGTAGTTCGCGGGACGGGAACTATGGCTACACCTTC.

The chain couples TRBV15 to TRBJ1-2; D might be TRBD1 (5 bases). Germline lookup yields CDR1 LNHNV and CDR2 YYDKDF (reference sequence). Trimming took off 0 bases at V and 2 bases at J, with 13 bases between the two ends. This CDR3 spans 16 amino acids. CDR3 coding DNA: TGTGCCACCAGCAGAGATCCCAGGGCTGGGAACTATGGCTACACCTTC. Its translation is CATSRDPRAGNYGYTF. The entire variable domain, with the rest obtained from reference TRBV15 and TRBJ1-2, is as follows: DAMVIQNPRYQVTQFGKPVTLSCSQTLNHNVMYWYQQKSSQAPKLLFHYYDKDFNNEADTPDNFQSRRPNTSFCFLDIRSPGLGDTAMYLCATSRDPRAGNYGYTFGSGTRLTVV.

V gene TRBV7-2 combines with J gene TRBJ2-3, with 7 bases that match TRBD2. Germline V gene data show CDR1 as SGHTA and CDR2 as FQGNSA. Losses at the gene ends were 5 bases for V and 3 bases for J; bases not matched to a gene: 14. This CDR3 has 17 residues. The CDR3 loop is CASSPGWAGRGTDTQYF. The CDR3 DNA is TGTGCCAGCAGCCCGGGATGGGCGGGGAGGGGTACAGATACGCAGTATTTT.

J is TRBJ2-1 and V is TRBV2; 12 nucleotides match TRBD1. This CDR3 contains 14 residues. Unmatched junction bases numbered 5, after V lost 7 bases and J lost 7 bases. The germline gives CDR1 SNHLY, CDR2 FYNNEI. The CDR3 protein is CASKGQGAHNEQFF. The CDR3 DNA reads as TGTGCCAGCAAGGGACAGGGGGCGCATAATGAGCAGTTCTTC.

This clone has a single count. This sequence joins TRBV6-5 and TRBJ2-7; D might be TRBD2 (6 bases). The ends were cut back, 6 bases at V and 0 bases at J, with 15 bases in the middle. Germline V gives CDR1 MNHEY, CDR2 SVGAGI. This CDR3 spans 15 amino acids. The CDR3 spells CASSKMAGSSYEQYF. Here the CDR3 DNA reads TGTGCCAGCAGCAAAATGGCGGGGAGCTCCTACGAGCAGTACTTC.

The chain couples TRBV10-3 to TRBJ1-4; no firm D call. This CDR3 has 15 residues. Trimming stripped 3 bases from V and 2 bases from J, with 10 bases between. Germline V gives CDR1 ENHRY, CDR2 SYGVKD. The DNA of the CDR3 is TGTGCCATCAGTGACCCCCGGGATACTAATGAAAAACTGTTTTTT. It specifies CAISDPRDTNEKLFF.

V is TRBV7-7 and J is TRBJ2-1, with D maybe TRBD1 (5 bases). The germline gives CDR1 SSHAT, CDR2 FNYEAQ (reference sequence). This CDR3 has 17 amino acids. V lost 0 bases to trimming and J lost 7 bases, with 19 bases between them. In DNA, the CDR3 is TGTGCCAGCAGCTTAGCGCCCGCAGGGTTATATGGGAATGAGCAGTTCTTC. Its translation: CASSLAPAGLYGNEQFF.

The chain links TRBV18 to TRBJ1-1; D is possibly TRBD1 (5 bases). V gave up 3 bases and J gave up 0 bases, with 11 bases separating them. Germline V lookup: CDR1 KGHSH, CDR2 LQKENI. The CDR3 totals 15 residues. CDR3 sequence: CASSPRDFLNTEAFF. CDR3 in DNA: TGTGCCAGCTCACCCCGGGACTTCCTGAACACTGAAGCTTTCTTT.

V is TRBV2 and J is TRBJ2-7; 8 bases agree with TRBD1. Looked up from germline, CDR1 is SNHLY and CDR2 is FYNNEI. After removal of 2 bases from V and 6 bases from J, the junction contained 9 bases not matched to a gene. The CDR3 is 15 residues long. CDR3 in DNA: TGTGCCAGCAGTGAACTCCGGACAGGGAATTCCGAGCAGTACTTC. Protein: CASSELRTGNSEQYF.

The chain joins TRBV7-2 to TRBJ1-6; 9 bases fit TRBD1. V lost 5 bases and J lost 6; bases outside the gene matches: 14. Germline-derived CDR1 and CDR2 are SGHTA and FQGNSA. The CDR3 consists of 18 residues. The CDR3 protein is CASSTRPRTGVSNSPLHF. In DNA form, the CDR3 reads TGTGCCAGCAGCACAAGACCCCGGACAGGGGTCAGTAATTCACCCCTCCACTTT.

The chain employs TRBV4-2 and TRBJ2-5, with TRBD2 as a possible D gene (5 bases). This CDR3 has 15 amino acids. Deletions cut 4 bases from V and 1 base from J, with 13 bases between. Germline CDR1 reads LGHNA; CDR2 reads YNFKEQ. CDR3 in DNA: TGTGCCAGCAGCCGGGGTATCCGGGGCCAAGAGACCCAGTACTTC. As protein: CASSRGIRGQETQYF.

This clone was detected only once. The chain has TRBV4-2 and TRBJ1-5; no clear D. This CDR3 contains 17 residues. V was trimmed by 1 base and J by 4 bases, leaving 17 bases between them. Germline values: CDR1 LGHNA, CDR2 YNFKEQ. The CDR3 protein is CASSQASGQTQNQPQHF. The DNA of the CDR3 is TGTGCCAGCAGCCAAGCGTCTGGCCAGACTCAAAATCAGCCCCAGCATTTT.

This chain connects TRBV2 to TRBJ2-3; TRBD2 is a possible D gene (6 bases). This CDR3 is 16 amino acids long. With 10 bases removed from V and 0 bases from J, the gap between germline ends came to 20 bases. CDR1 and CDR2 from the germline V gene are SNHLY and FYNNEI. The CDR3: CATNVRGSSSTDTQYF. The CDR3 bases are TGTGCCACCAACGTACGGGGGTCGTCTAGCACAGATACGCAGTATTTT.

This clone appeared a single time. The chain is built from TRBV4-1 and TRBJ1-2; D is unresolved. Germline CDR1 and CDR2: MGHRA and YSYEKL. The CDR3 has 16 residues. V shed 7 bases and J shed 7 bases, with 25 bases lying between them. The CDR3 DNA follows: TGCGCCAGCAACCTCTACTTGGGCAGCCGGGCGGGTGGCTACACCTTC. Protein sequence: CASNLYLGSRAGGYTF.

The rearrangement links TRBV10-3 to TRBJ1-3; D is possibly TRBD1 (5 bases). This CDR3 is 14 amino acids long. Germline V gene data show CDR1 as ENHRY and CDR2 as SYGVKD. Trimming took 6 bases from V and 0 from J, leaving 9 bases between them. CDR3 nucleotides: TGTGCCATCAGCACAGGCTTCTCTGGAAACACCATATATTTT. It specifies CAISTGFSGNTIYF.